This T cell receptor beta chain appears in the sequencing data of a study of T cell responses to AZD1222 COVID-19 vaccine. With respect to this clone: As yet, its antigen is unknown.

Study-wide points: Spike regions recognized by vaccine-associated CD4 TCRs spanned the protein, led by 160-218 and 743-854. Sampling captured repertoires only after the peak T cell response.

Only in-frame clones appear in the TCRdb table, and some are missing; sequencing was by immunoSEQ multiplex PCR. Among under 300,000 clones, roughly 93% were seen once, and the ten largest hold less than 0.6%. Trimming at V came to 4 bases and at J to 1 base, leaving 11 bases not matched to a gene. The CDR3 runs 18 residues. CDR1 and CDR2 (germline): SGHRS, YFSETQ. The material was peripheral blood, obtained on day 0 of AZD1222 vaccination. V and J are TRBV5-1 and TRBJ1-4; 9 nucleotides align to TRBD1. The sequence came from an adult in good health. The CDR3 loop reads CASSRTGTGSGTNEKLFF. The CDR3 region has the DNA TGCGCCAGCAGCAGAACCGGGACAGGGTCGGGAACTAATGAAAAACTGTTTTTT.